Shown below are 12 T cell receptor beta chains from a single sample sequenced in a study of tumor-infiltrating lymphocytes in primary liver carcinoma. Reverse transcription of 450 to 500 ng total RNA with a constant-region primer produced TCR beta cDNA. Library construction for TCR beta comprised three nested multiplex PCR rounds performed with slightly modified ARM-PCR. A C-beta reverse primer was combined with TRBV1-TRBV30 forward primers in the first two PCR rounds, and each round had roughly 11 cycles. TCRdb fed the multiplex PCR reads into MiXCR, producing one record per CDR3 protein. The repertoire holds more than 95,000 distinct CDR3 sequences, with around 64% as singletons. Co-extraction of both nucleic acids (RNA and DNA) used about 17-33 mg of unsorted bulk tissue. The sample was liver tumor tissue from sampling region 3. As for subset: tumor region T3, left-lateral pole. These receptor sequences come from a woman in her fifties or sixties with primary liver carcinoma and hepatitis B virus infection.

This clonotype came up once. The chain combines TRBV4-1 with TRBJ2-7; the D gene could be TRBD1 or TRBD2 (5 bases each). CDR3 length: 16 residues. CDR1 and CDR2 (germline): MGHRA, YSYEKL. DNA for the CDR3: TGCACCGGCAGCCAAGGGTATTCGGGACCCACCTACGAGCAGTACTTC. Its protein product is CTGSQGYSGPTYEQYF.

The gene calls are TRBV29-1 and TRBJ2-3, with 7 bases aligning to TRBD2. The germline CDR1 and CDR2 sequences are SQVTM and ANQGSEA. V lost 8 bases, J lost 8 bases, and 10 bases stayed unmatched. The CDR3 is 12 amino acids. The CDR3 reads CSLTSTGGTQYF. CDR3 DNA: TGCAGCCTGACTAGCACCGGAGGTACGCAGTATTTT.

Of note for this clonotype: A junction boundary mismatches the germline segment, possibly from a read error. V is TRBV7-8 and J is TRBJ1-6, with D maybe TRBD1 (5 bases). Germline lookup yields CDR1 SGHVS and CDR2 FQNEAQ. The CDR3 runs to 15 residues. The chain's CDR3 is CASSVRQGPISSLHF. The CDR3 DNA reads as TGTGCCAGCAGCGTTAGGCAGGGTCCGATTTCATCCCTCCACTTT.

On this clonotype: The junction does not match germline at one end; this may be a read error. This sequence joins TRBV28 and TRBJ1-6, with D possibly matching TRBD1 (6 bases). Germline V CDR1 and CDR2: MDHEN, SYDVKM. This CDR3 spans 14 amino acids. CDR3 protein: CASNPATGGSPLHF. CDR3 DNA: TGTGCCAGCAATCCAGCTACTGGGGGCTCACCCCTCCACTTC. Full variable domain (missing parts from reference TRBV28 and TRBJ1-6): DVKVTQSSRYLVKRTGEKVFLECVQDMDHENMFWYRQDPGLGLRLIYFSYDVKMKEKGDIPEGYSVSREKKERFSLILESASTNQTSMYLCASNPATGGSPLHFGNGTRLTVT.

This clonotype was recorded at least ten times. CDR3 amino acids: CASSEGLAGTNIQYF. CDR3 DNA: TGTGCCAGCAGTGAAGGGTTAGCGGGGACCAACATTCAGTACTTC. The chain employs TRBV6-1 and TRBJ2-4, with 8 bases identical to TRBD2. This CDR3 is built from 15 residues. CDR1 is MNHNS and CDR2 is SASEGT in the germline V gene. The trim removed 1 base at V and 7 bases at J, leaving 6 bases unmatched.

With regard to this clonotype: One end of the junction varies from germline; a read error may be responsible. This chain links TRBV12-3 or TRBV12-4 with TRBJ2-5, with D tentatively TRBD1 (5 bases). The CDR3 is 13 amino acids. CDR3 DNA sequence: TGTGCCAGCAGTACGGTCAGGGCCAAGGCCCAGTGCTTC. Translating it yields CASSTVRAKAQCF.

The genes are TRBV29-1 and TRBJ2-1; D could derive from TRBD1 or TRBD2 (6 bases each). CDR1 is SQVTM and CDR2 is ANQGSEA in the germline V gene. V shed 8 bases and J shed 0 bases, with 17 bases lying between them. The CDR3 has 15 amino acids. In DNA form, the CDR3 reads TGCAGCACTGATGGAGGGGGGACCTCCTACAATGAGCAGTTCTTC. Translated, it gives CSTDGGGTSYNEQFF.

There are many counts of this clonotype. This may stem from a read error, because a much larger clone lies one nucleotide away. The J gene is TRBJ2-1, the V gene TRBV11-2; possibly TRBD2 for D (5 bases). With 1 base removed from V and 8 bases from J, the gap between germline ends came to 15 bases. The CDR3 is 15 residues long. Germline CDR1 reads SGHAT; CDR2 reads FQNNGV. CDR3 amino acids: CASSLAPSSYDEQFF. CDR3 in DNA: TGTGCCAGCAGCTTAGCGCCTAGCTCTTACGATGAGCAGTTCTTC.

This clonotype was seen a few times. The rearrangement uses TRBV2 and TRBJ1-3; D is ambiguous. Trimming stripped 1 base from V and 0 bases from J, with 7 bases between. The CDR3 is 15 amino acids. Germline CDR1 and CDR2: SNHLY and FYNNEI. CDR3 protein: CASSEGFSSGNTIYF. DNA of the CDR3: TGTGCCAGCAGTGAAGGGTTCAGCTCTGGAAACACCATATATTTT.

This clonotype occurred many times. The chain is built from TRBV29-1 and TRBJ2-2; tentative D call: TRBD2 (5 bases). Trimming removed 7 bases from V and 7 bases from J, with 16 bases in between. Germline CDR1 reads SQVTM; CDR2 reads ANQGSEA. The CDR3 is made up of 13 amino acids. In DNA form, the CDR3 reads TGCAGCGGACGGAGGAAATTCGGCGGGGAGCTGTTTTTT. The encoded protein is CSGRRKFGGELFF.

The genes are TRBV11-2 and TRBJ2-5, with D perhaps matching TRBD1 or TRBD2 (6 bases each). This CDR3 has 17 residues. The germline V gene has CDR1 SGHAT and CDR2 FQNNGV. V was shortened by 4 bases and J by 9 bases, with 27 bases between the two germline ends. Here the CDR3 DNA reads TGTGCCAGCAGCTCTGAAGGAGGTGTCTGGGGGGCAACGGCCCAGTACTTC. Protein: CASSSEGGVWGATAQYF. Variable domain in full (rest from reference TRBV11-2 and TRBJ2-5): EAGVAQSPRYKIIEKRQSVAFWCNPISGHATLYWYQQILGQGPKLLIQFQNNGVVDDSQLPKDRFSAERLKGVDSTLKIQPAKLEDSAVYLCASSSEGGVWGATAQYFGPGTRLLVL.

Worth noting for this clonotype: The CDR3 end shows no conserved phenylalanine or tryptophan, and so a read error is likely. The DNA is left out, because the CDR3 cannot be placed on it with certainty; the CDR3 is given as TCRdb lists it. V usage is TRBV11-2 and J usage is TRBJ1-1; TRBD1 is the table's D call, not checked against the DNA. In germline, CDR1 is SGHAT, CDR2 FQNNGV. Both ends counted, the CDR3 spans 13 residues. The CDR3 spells CASSLESGGEAVL.